This T cell receptor (beta chain) was observed in a study of PD-L1 blockade in urothelial cancer. Study overall: Males with urothelial cancer arising in the bladder constituted about 85% of the roughly 30 patients. General study findings and limits: Below-median blood TCR clonality before treatment forecast better survival. Tumor-associated blood clones were expanded more by durable-benefit patients at 3 weeks.

The data were produced by immunoSEQ multiplex PCR, yet TCRdb's version contains in-frame clones alone and is incomplete. Of about 51,000 clones listed, more than 75% are singletons. Samples were collected from each patient before treatment and during treatment. Each patient gave between 1 and 8 of them in total. About this clone itself: What it binds is not known.

This CDR3 spans 14 amino acids. Germline lookup yields CDR1 LNHDA and CDR2 SQIVND (reference sequence). V shed 2 bases, J shed 6 bases, and the junction held 5 bases outside the gene matches. The chain uses TRBV19 and TRBJ2-3; 7 bases are shared with TRBD1. Sample: PBMCs, taken around atezolizumab (anti-PD-L1) treatment. The source of this sequence is a man aged 55 to 70 with urothelial cancer. The CDR3 spells CASSIMTGSDTQYF. Here the CDR3 DNA reads TGTGCCAGTAGTATAATGACAGGGTCGGATACGCAGTATTTT.